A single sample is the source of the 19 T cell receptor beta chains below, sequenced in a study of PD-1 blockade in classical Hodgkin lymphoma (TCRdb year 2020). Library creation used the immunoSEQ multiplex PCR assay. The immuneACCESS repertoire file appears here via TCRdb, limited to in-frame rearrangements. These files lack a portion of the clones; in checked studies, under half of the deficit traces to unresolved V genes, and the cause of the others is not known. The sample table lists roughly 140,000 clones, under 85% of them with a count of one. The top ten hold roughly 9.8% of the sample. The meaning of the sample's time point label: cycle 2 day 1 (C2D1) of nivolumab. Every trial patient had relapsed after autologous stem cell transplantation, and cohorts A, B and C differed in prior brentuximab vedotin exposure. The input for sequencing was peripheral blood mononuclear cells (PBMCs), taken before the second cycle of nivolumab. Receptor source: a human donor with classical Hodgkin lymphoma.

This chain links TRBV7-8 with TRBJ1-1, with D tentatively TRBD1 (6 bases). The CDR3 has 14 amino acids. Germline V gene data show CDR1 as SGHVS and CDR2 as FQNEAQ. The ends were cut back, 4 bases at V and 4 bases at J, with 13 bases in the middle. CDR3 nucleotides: TGTGCCAGCAGCTCCCAAACAGGGACCACTGAAGCTTTCTTT. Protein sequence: CASSSQTGTTEAFF.

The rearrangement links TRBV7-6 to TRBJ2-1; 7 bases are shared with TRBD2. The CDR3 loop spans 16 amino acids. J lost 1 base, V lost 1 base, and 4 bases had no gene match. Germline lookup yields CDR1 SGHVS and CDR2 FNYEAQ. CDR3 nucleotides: TGTGCCAGCAGCTTAGGTCTAGCGGATTCCTACAATGAGCAGTTCTTC. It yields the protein CASSLGLADSYNEQFF.

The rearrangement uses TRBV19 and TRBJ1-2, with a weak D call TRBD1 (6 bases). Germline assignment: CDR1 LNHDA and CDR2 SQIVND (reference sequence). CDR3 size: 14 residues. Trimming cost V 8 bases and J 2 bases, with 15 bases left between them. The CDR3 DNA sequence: TGTGCCAGTGACGGGGGGGCGCCGAACTATGGCTACACCTTC. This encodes CASDGGAPNYGYTF.

The CDR3 DNA follows: TGTGCCAGCAAACCTCCGGGAGCGGGAGCGGGGAACATTCAGTACTTC. Protein sequence: CASKPPGAGAGNIQYF. The chain employs TRBV27 and TRBJ2-4, with TRBD2 identical over 8 bases. J gave up 7 bases and V 7 bases, and 15 bases lay outside the gene matches. This CDR3 contains 16 residues. Germline V gene data show CDR1 as MNHEY and CDR2 as SMNVEV (reference sequence).

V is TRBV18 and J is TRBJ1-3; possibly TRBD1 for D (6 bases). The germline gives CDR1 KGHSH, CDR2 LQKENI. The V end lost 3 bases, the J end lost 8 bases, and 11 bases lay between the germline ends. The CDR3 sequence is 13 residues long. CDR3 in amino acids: CASSPSGADTIYF. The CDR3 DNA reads TGTGCCAGCTCACCCTCGGGGGCAGACACCATATATTTT. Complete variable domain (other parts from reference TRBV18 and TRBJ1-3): NAGVMQNPRHLVRRRGQEARLRCSPMKGHSHVYWYRQLPEEGLKFMVYLQKENIIDESGMPKERFSAEFPKEGPSILRIQQVVRGDSAAYFCASSPSGADTIYFGEGSWLTVV.

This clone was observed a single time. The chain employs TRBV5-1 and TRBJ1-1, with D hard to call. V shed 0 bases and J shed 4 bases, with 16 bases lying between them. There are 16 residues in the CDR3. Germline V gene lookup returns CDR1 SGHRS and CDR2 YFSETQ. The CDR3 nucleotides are TGCGCCAGCAGCTTGGTAGGGCCGGGAGTGGTCACTGAAGCTTTCTTT. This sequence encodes CASSLVGPGVVTEAFF. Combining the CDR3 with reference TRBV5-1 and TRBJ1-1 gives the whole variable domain KAGVTQTPRYLIKTRGQQVTLSCSPISGHRSVSWYQQTPGQGLQFLFEYFSETQRNKGNFPGRFSGRQFSNSRSEMNVSTLELGDSALYLCASSLVGPGVVTEAFFGQGTRLTVV.

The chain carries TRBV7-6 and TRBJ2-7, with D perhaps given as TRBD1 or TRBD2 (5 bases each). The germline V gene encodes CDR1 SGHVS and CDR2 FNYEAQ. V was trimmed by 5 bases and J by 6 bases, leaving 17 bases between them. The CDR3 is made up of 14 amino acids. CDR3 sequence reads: CASSPRDPPAEQYF. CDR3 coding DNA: TGTGCCAGCAGCCCCCGGGACCCCCCCGCCGAGCAGTACTTC. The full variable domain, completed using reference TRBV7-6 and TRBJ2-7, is GAGVSQSPRYKVTKRGQDVALRCDPISGHVSLYWYRQALGQGPEFLTYFNYEAQQDKSGLPNDRFSAERPEGSISTLTIQRTEQRDSAMYRCASSPRDPPAEQYFGPGTRLTVT.

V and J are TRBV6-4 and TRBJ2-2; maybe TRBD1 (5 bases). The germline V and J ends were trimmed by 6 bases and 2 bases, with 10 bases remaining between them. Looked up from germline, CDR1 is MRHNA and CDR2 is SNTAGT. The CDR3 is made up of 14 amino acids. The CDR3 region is CASRRQGNTGELFF. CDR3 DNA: TGTGCCAGCAGACGCCAGGGTAACACCGGGGAGCTGTTTTTT.

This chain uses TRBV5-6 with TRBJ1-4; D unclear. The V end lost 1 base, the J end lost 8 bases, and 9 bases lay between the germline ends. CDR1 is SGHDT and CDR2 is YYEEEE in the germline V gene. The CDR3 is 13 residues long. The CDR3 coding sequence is TGTGCCAGCAGCTTGTACAGTTACGAAAAACTGTTTTTT. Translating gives CASSLYSYEKLFF.

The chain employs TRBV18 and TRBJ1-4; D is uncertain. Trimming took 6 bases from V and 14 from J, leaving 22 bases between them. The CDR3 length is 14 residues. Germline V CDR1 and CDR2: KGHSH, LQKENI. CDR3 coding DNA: TGTGCCAGCTCCCAGGCATCCCTCCCGCAAGGGCTGTTTTTT. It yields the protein CASSQASLPQGLFF.

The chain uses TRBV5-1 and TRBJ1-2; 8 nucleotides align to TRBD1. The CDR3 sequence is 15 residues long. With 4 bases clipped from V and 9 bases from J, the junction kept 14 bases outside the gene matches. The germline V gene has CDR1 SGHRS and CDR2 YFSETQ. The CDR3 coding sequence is TGCGCCAGCAGCGCAACTGACAGGGGAGTTTCCCGCTACACCTTC. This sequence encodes CASSATDRGVSRYTF.

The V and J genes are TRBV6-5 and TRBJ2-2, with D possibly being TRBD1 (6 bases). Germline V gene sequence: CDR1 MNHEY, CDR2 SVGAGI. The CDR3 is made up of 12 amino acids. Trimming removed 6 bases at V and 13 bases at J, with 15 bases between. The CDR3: CASSLDSLVLFF. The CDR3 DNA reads TGTGCCAGCAGCCTGGACAGCCTTGTGCTGTTTTTT.

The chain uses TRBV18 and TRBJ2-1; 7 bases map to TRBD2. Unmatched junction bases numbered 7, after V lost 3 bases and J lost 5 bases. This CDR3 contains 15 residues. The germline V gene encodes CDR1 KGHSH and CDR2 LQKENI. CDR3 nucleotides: TGTGCCAGCTCACCGAGGAGCGGGGTCCACAATGAGCAGTTCTTC. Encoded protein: CASSPRSGVHNEQFF.

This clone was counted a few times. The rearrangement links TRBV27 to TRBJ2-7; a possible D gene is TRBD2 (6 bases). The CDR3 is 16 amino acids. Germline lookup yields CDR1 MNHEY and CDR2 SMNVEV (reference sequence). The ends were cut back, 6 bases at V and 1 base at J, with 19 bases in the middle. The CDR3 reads CASRSYYGGISYEQYF. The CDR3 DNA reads TGTGCCAGCAGATCCTACTATGGGGGGATTTCCTACGAGCAGTACTTC.

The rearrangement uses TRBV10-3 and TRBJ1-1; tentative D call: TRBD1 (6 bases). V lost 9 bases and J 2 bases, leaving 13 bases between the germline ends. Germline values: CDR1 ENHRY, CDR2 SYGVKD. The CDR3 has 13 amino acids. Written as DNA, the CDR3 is TGTGCCATTAAGAGACAGGACAACACTGAAGCTTTCTTT. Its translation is CAIKRQDNTEAFF.

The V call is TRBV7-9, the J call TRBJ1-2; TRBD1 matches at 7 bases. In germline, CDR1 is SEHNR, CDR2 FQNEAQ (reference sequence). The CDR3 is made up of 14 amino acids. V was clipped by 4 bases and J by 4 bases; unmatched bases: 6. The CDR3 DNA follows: TGTGCCAGCAGCTCGACAGGGCTTTTCTATGGCTACACCTTC. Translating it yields CASSSTGLFYGYTF.

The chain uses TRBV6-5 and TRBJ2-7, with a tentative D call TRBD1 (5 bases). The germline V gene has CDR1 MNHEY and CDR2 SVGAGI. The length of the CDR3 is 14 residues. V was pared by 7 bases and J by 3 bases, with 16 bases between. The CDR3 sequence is CASNSIRRGYEQYF. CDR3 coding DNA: TGTGCCAGCAATTCGATCCGAAGGGGCTACGAGCAGTACTTC.

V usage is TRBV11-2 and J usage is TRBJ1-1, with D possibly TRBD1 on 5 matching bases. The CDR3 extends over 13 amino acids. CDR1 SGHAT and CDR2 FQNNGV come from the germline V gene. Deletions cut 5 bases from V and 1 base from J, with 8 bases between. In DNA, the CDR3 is TGTGCCAGCAGCCGACAGAGGAACACTGAAGCTTTCTTT. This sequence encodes CASSRQRNTEAFF.

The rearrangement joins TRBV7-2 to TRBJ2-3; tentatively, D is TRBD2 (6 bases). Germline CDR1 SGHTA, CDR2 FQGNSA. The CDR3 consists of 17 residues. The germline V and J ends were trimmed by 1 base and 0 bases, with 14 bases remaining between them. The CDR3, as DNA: TGTGCCAGCAGCTTAGGGGTTGGGGGGACTAGCACAGATACGCAGTATTTT. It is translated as CASSLGVGGTSTDTQYF.